The 13 T cell receptor beta chains below come from one sample, sequenced in a study of CD8 T cells in ankylosing spondylitis. A single record per CDR3 protein comes from TCRdb applying MiXCR to the 5' RACE reads. The sample consists of 150,000 to 200,000 distinct CDR3 sequences, around 20% of them appearing once. The sample was blood, either unsorted or a sorted T cell fraction (not recorded which). These receptors originate from a male donor with ankylosing spondylitis or in good health (not recorded which).

This clonotype was seen repeatedly, ten times or more. The rearrangement joins TRBV15 to TRBJ1-5; D is possibly TRBD1 (5 bases). CDR1 is LNHNV, CDR2 YYDKDF, per germline (reference sequence). Trimming removed 1 base at V and 1 base at J, with 8 bases between. CDR3 size: 15 residues. CDR3 in DNA: TGTGCCACCAGCAGAGCAGGGTTCAGCAATCAGCCCCAGCATTTT. Amino acid sequence: CATSRAGFSNQPQHF.

In this sample, this clonotype turned up many times. CDR3 DNA: TGTGCCATCAGTGTCGGGACTCCCAGCAATGAGCAGTTCTTC. This translates into CAISVGTPSNEQFF. The chain recombines TRBV10-3 with TRBJ2-1; maybe TRBD2 (6 bases). The CDR3 consists of 14 residues. V was clipped by 4 bases and J by 6 bases, with 13 bases between them. CDR1 is ENHRY and CDR2 is SYGVKD in the germline V gene.

This sequence joins TRBV29-1 and TRBJ2-1; D tentatively fits TRBD1 or TRBD2 (6 bases each). The V and J ends lost 4 bases and 5 bases respectively, with 15 bases between them. CDR1 SQVTM and CDR2 ANQGSEA come from the germline V gene. The CDR3 is 14 amino acids. CDR3 bases: TGCAGCGTTGCTAGCGCAACAGGGAACAATGAGCAGTTCTTC. Translation: CSVASATGNNEQFF.

V gene TRBV6-5 combines with J gene TRBJ1-1; 7 positions match TRBD1. The CDR3 contains 14 residues. V gave up 2 bases and J gave up 4 bases; unmatched junction bases: 4. Looked up from germline, CDR1 is MNHEY and CDR2 is SVGAGI. The CDR3 nucleotides read TGTGCCAGCAGTTACAGGGGGCTGGGCACTGAAGCTTTCTTT. It is translated as CASSYRGLGTEAFF.

The V gene is TRBV12-3 or TRBV12-4, the J gene TRBJ2-5; a weak D match, TRBD1 (5 bases). Trimming removed 5 bases at V and 1 base at J, with 17 bases between. CDR3 length: 16 amino acids. CDR3 amino acids: CASSLGQRPPQETQYF. The CDR3, as DNA: TGTGCCAGCAGTCTCGGACAACGTCCCCCCCAAGAGACCCAGTACTTC.

This chain links TRBV7-9 with TRBJ2-3; the D gene is possibly TRBD1 (5 bases). The V end lost 5 bases, the J end lost 0 bases, and 6 bases lay between the germline ends. Looked up from germline, CDR1 is SEHNR and CDR2 is FQNEAQ (reference sequence). The CDR3 totals 13 residues. The CDR3 region is CASSQGSTDTQYF. CDR3 coding DNA: TGTGCCAGCAGCCAGGGTAGCACAGATACGCAGTATTTT.

This clonotype showed up many times. The rearrangement uses TRBV5-8 and TRBJ2-3; D is uncertain. The CDR3 contains 14 residues. V lost 0 bases, J lost 0 bases, and 5 bases lay in between. Per germline, CDR1 SGHTS and CDR2 YDEGEE. The CDR3 coding sequence is TGTGCCAGCAGCTTGGGATGGAGCACAGATACGCAGTATTTT. Encoded protein: CASSLGWSTDTQYF.

This clonotype came up many times. This chain's CDR3 is CASRSQMTGTGLNQPQHF. CDR3 DNA: TGTGCCAGCAGATCACAGATGACCGGGACAGGACTCAATCAGCCCCAGCATTTT. The gene calls are TRBV6-1 and TRBJ1-5; 8 nucleotides match TRBD1. V lost 6 bases, J lost 3 bases, and 16 bases stayed unmatched. CDR1 is MNHNS, CDR2 SASEGT, per germline. There are 18 residues in the CDR3.

The CDR3 reads CASSRLAGVNEQYF. The CDR3 region has the DNA TGCGCCAGCAGTAGACTAGCGGGAGTAAATGAGCAGTACTTC. The chain recombines TRBV10-1 with TRBJ2-7; 12 bases match TRBD2. This CDR3 region has 14 residues. The junction had 6 bases not matched to a gene; V was cut back by 5 bases and J by 7 bases. Looked up from germline, CDR1 is WNHNN and CDR2 is SYGVQD (reference sequence).

This clonotype has a count of ten or more. The gene calls are TRBV5-1 and TRBJ2-2, with TRBD1 as a possible D gene (5 bases). Germline V gene sequence: CDR1 SGHRS, CDR2 YFSETQ. The CDR3 is 13 residues long. Trimming removed 0 bases from V and 5 bases from J, with 5 bases in between. The CDR3 DNA sequence: TGCGCCAGCAGCTTGGGACAGACCGGGGAGCTGTTTTTT. It is translated as CASSLGQTGELFF. The complete variable domain, with remaining parts taken from reference TRBV5-1 and TRBJ2-2, reads KAGVTQTPRYLIKTRGQQVTLSCSPISGHRSVSWYQQTPGQGLQFLFEYFSETQRNKGNFPGRFSGRQFSNSRSEMNVSTLELGDSALYLCASSLGQTGELFFGEGSRLTVL.

There are a few counts of this clonotype. This chain uses TRBV5-5 with TRBJ2-3; either TRBD1 or TRBD2 may fit D (5 bases each). CDR3 length: 14 amino acids. Germline V CDR1 and CDR2: SGHKS, YYEKEE (reference sequence). V lost 0 bases and J 2 bases, leaving 7 bases between the germline ends. CDR3 coding DNA: TGTGCCAGCAGCTTGGCGGGGCCCACAGATACGCAGTATTTT. This sequence encodes CASSLAGPTDTQYF.

This clonotype occurred a few times. The chain carries TRBV6-1 and TRBJ1-4; TRBD1 matches at 9 bases. The CDR3 has 19 residues. CDR1 and CDR2 from the germline V gene are MNHNS and SASEGT. The junction had 19 bases not matched to a gene; V was cut back by 4 bases and J by 7 bases. The CDR3 DNA reads as TGTGCCAGCAGTGTTTTAGGGGGACAGGGCTCCCGCGGAGGTGAAAAACTGTTTTTT. Translated: CASSVLGGQGSRGGEKLFF.

This clonotype has more than one count but fewer than ten. This chain links TRBV9 with TRBJ1-4, with TRBD1 identical over 7 bases. V was pared by 4 bases and J by 0 bases, with 12 bases of the junction left unmatched. Germline V CDR1 and CDR2: SGDLS, YYNGEE. This CDR3 region has 18 residues. The CDR3 region is CASSPRTGEGATNEKLFF. As DNA, the CDR3 is TGTGCCAGCAGCCCCCGGACAGGCGAGGGTGCAACTAATGAAAAACTGTTTTTT.